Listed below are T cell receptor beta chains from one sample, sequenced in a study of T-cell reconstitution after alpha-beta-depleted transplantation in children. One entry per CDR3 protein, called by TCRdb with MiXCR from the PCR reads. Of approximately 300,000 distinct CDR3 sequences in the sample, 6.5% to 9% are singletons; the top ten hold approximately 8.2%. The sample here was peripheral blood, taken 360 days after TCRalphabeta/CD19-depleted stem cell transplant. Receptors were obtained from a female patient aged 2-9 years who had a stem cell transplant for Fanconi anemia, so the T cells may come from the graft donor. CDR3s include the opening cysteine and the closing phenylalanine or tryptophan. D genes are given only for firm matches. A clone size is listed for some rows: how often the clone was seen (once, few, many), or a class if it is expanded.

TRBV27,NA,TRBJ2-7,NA,TGTGCCAGCAGTTTAAAGGGGGACTCCTACGAGCAGTACTTC,CASSLKGDSYEQYF
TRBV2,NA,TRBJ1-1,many,TGTGCCAGCAGATTTGGAGGGGCGGGGGGTTTGAACACTGAAGCTTTCTTT,CASRFGGAGGLNTEAFF
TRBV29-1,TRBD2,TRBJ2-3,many,TGCAGCGTTGGGGAGGGGTCAGATACGCAGTATTTT,CSVGEGSDTQYF
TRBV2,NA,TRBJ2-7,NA,TGTGCCAGCAGTGACTTGAGTTACGAGCAGTACTTC,CASSDLSYEQYF
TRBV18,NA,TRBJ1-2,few,TGTGCCAGCTCACGGAACCCGACAGCGTTTGTTGGAGGCTACACCTTC,CASSRNPTAFVGGYTF
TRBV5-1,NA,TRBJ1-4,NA,TGCGCCAGCAGCTTAGCAACGGGCCTATTCAATGAAAAACTGTTTTTT,CASSLATGLFNEKLFF
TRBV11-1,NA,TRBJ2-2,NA,TGTGCCAGCAGAGGGGAGACGGGACTTAACACCGGGGAGCTGTTTTTT,CASRGETGLNTGELFF
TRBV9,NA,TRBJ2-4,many,TGTGCCAGCAGCGTAGGGGGGCTCACAGGGTTCGAAAACATTCAGTACTTC,CASSVGGLTGFENIQYF
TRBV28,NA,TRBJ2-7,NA,TGTGCCAGCAGTTTTTTGACCCTTAGCGACGAGCAGTACTTC,CASSFLTLSDEQYF
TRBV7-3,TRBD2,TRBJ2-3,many,TGTGCCAGCAGCTTACAGGGCGGGGGGGGCACAGATACGCAGTATTTT,CASSLQGGGGTDTQYF
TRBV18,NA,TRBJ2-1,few,TGTGCCAGCTCACCACGTCGATTGAATGAGCAGTTCTTC,CASSPRRLNEQFF
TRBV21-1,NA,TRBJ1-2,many,TGTGCCAGCAGCAAAATTGGACAGGGCCTCATTGGTGGCTACACCTTC,CASSKIGQGLIGGYTF
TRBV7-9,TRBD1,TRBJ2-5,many,TGTGCCAGCAGCCGCGACAGGGAGTTCCGAGAGACCCAGTACTTC,CASSRDREFRETQYF
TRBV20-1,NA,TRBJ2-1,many,TGCAGTGCCCTAGGGTTACTAGAGGGGAGACATGAGCAGTTCTTC,CSALGLLEGRHEQFF
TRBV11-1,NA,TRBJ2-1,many,TGTGCCAGCAGCCCTCACAATGAGCAGTTCTTC,CASSPHNEQFF
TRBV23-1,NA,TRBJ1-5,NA,TGCGCCAGCAGTCAATCGGGAACCCTCAGGCGGGGTCAGCCCCAGCATTTT,CASSQSGTLRRGQPQHF
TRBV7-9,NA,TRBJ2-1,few,TGTGCCAGCAGCTTAGCAGCTGGGACCGAGCAGTTCTTC,CASSLAAGTEQFF
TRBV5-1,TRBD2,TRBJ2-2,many,TGCGCCAGCAGCTTCTCAGCGGGAGGGCCGGCCGGGGAGCTGTTTTTT,CASSFSAGGPAGELFF
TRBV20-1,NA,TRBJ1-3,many,TGCAGTGCTCTGGACACCCCCCGGAACACCATATATTTT,CSALDTPRNTIYF
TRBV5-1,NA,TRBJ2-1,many,TGCGCCAGCAGCTTGGGCCAGCACAATGAGCAGTTCTTC,CASSLGQHNEQFF
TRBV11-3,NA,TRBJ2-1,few,TGTGCCAGCAGCTTAGGACAGGATTCCTACAATGAGCAGTTCTTC,CASSLGQDSYNEQFF
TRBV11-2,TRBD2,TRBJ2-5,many,TGTGCCAGCAGTCTGATGGGACTAGCGGGAGGAGAGACCCAGTACTTC,CASSLMGLAGGETQYF
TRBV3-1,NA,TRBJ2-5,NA,TGTGCCAGCAGCCAAGATCCGGGGGCAGCGCGGAGCCAGTACTTC,CASSQDPGAARSQYF
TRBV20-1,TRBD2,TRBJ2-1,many,TGCAGTGCTAGAGCCGGGACTAGCGGGTACAATGAGCAGTTCTTC,CSARAGTSGYNEQFF
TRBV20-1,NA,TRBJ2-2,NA,TGCAGTGCTAGAAGACTAGTCAACACCGGGGAGCTGTTTTTT,CSARRLVNTGELFF
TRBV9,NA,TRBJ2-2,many,TGTGCCAGCAGCGTATTGGCCTGGGGCGGGGAGCTGTTTTTT,CASSVLAWGGELFF
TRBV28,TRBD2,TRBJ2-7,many,TGTGCCAGCAGTTTATGGACCGGGACTAGCGGGAGGTTAAACGAGCAGTACTTC,CASSLWTGTSGRLNEQYF
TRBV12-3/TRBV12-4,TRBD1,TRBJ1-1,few,TGTGCCAGCAGTTTGGGACAGACTGAAGCTTTCTTT,CASSLGQTEAFF
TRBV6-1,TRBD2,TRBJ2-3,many,TGTGCCAGCAGCCGGACTAGGAGCACAGATACGCAGTATTTT,CASSRTRSTDTQYF
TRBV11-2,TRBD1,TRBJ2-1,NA,TGTGCCAGCAGCCAAACTAGGGGGCGCTTGTACAATGAGCAGTTCTTC,CASSQTRGRLYNEQFF
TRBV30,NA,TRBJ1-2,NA,TGTGCCTGGAACTACGGAGGGGCAGGCAGTGGCTACACCTTC,CAWNYGGAGSGYTF
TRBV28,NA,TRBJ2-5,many,TGTGCCAGCAGTTTAGATGCGTGGCAGGGAGAGACCCAGTACTTC,CASSLDAWQGETQYF
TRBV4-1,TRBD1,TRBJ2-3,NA,TGCGCCAGCAGCCCTCGACAGGGAGCCACAGATACGCAGTATTTT,CASSPRQGATDTQYF
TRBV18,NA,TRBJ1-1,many,TGTGCCAGCTCACCCCTACAGGGGAACACTGAAGCTTTCTTT,CASSPLQGNTEAFF
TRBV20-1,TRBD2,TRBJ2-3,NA,TGCAGTGCAAAATTGGGGGCGGGGGCTAGCGGGAGCACAGATACGCAGTATTTT,CSAKLGAGASGSTDTQYF
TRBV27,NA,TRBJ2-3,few,TGTGCCAGCAACAAGGGGCCTGGCACAGATACGCAGTATTTT,CASNKGPGTDTQYF
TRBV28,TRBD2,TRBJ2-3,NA,TGTGCCAGCAGTATCATATCTAGCGGGAGGTTAACTAGCACAGATACGCAGTATTTT,CASSIISSGRLTSTDTQYF
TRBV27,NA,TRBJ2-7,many,TGTGCCAGCAGTTTGCGACTAGGAGGGGGCCCGTCCTACGAGCAGTACTTC,CASSLRLGGGPSYEQYF
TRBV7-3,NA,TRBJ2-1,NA,TGTGCCAGCAGCTTCGTAGCCGGGCCTAGGAATGAGCAGTTCTTC,CASSFVAGPRNEQFF
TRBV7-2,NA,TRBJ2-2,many,TGTGCCAGCAGTCAGGACAGACCGAACACCGGGGAGCTGTTTTTT,CASSQDRPNTGELFF
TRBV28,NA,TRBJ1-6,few,TGTGCCAGCACCCAGGGACTTTTCTATAATTCACCCCTCCACTTT,CASTQGLFYNSPLHF
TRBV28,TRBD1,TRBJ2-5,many,TGTGCCAGCAGTGGACGCTCTAGGACAGGGTGGGGAGAGACCCAGTACTTC,CASSGRSRTGWGETQYF
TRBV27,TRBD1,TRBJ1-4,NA,TGTGCCAGCAGTTTATTGGGGGACAGGGGGCCAACTAATGAAAAACTGTTTTTT,CASSLLGDRGPTNEKLFF
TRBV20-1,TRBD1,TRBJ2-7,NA,TGCAGTGCTAGACCCAGGGGGAGCCACTACGAGCAGTACTTC,CSARPRGSHYEQYF
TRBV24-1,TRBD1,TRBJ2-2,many,TGTGCCACCAGTGATTGGGACAGGGACACCGGGGAGCTGTTTTTT,CATSDWDRDTGELFF
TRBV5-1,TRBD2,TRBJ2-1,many,TGCGCCAGCAGCTTGGATCCTCCTGGCGGGGGGGGAGTTGAGCAGTTCTTC,CASSLDPPGGGGVEQFF
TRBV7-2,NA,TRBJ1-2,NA,TGTGCCACCAGCTTAGATGGGTATGGCTACACCTTC,CATSLDGYGYTF
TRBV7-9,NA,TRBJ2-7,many,TGTGCCAGCAGCTTAAACGCTGGGAGCTCCTACGAGCAGTACTTC,CASSLNAGSSYEQYF
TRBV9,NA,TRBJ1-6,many,TGTGCCAGCAGCGTAGCCCCGGGAGGGGGGGTTAATTCACCCCTCCACTTT,CASSVAPGGGVNSPLHF
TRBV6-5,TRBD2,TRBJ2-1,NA,TGTGCCAGCAGGACTAGCGGAGAGAATGAGCAGTTCTTC,CASRTSGENEQFF
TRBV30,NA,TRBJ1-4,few,TGTGCCTGGGGCCGGACAGAAAATGAAAAACTGTTTTTT,CAWGRTENEKLFF
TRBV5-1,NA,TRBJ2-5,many,TGCGCCAGCAGCCGGAGACAAGAGACCCAGTACTTC,CASSRRQETQYF
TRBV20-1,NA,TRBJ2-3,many,TGCAGTGCTAGTCCAGCATTTACGGGAGCGGCAGATACGCAGTATTTT,CSASPAFTGAADTQYF
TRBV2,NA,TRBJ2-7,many,TGTGCCAGCAGTCAGGGTTCGTCCTACGAGCAGTACTTC,CASSQGSSYEQYF
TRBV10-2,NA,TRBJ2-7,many,TGCGCCAGCAGTGACCTGAGATACGAGCAGTACTTC,CASSDLRYEQYF
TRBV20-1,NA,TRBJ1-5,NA,TGCAGTGCCTCTTGGGGAAGGCAGCCCCAGCATTTT,CSASWGRQPQHF
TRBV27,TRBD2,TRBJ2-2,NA,TGTGCCAGCAGTTTAGCTAGCGGGGGGGCCTTCACCGGGGAGCTGTTTTTT,CASSLASGGAFTGELFF
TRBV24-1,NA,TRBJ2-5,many,TGTGCCACCAGTGACATACAGGGGAGGGGGGAGACCCAGTACTTC,CATSDIQGRGETQYF
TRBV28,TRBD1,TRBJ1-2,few,TGTGCCAGCAGTGCCCAACAGGGGGTCCGTGGCTACACCTTC,CASSAQQGVRGYTF